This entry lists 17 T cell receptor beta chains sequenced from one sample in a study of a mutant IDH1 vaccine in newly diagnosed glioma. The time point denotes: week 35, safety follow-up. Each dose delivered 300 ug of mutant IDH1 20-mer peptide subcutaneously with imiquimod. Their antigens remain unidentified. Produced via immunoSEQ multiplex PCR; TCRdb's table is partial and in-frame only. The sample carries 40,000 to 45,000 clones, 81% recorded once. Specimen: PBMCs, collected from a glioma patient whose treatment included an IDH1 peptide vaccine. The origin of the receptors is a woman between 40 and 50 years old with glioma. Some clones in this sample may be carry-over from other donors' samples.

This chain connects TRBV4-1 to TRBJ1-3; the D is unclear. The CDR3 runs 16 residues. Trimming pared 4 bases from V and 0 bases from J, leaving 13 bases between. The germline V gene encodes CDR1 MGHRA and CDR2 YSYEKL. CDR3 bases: TGCGCCAGCAGCCCAGTGCCGCCCGCCTCTGGAAACACCATATATTTT. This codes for CASSPVPPASGNTIYF.

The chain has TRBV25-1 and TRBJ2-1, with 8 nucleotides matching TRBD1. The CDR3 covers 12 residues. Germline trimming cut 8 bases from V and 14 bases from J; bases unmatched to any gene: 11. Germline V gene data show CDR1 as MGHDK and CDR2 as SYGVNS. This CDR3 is CASRNPGQEEFF. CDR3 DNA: TGTGCCAGCCGTAACCCGGGACAGGAGGAGTTCTTC.

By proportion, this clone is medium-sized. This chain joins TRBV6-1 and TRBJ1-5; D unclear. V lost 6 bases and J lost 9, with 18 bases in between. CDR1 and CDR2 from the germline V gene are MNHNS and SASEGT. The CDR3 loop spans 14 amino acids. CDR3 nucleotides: TGTGCCAGCAGGCTGGACTCCGCCGAGCGGCCCCAGCATTTT. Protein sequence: CASRLDSAERPQHF.

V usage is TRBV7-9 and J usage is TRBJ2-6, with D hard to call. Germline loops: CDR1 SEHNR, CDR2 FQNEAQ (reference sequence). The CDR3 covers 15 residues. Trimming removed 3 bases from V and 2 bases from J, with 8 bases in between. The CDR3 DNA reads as TGTGCCAGCAGCTTGTCAAGGGCTGGGGCCAACGTCCTGACTTTC. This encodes CASSLSRAGANVLTF.

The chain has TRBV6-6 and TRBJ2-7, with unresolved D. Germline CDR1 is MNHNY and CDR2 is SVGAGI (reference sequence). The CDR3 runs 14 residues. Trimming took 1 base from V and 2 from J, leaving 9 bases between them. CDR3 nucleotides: TGTGCCAGCAGTTACTTCCTAGGGACCTACGAGCAGTACTTC. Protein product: CASSYFLGTYEQYF.

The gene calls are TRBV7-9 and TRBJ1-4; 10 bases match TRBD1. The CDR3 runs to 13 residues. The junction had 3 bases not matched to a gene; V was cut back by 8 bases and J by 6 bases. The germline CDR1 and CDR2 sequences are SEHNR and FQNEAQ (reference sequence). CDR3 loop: CASSGQGDEKLFF. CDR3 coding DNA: TGTGCCAGCTCCGGACAGGGGGATGAAAAACTGTTTTTT.

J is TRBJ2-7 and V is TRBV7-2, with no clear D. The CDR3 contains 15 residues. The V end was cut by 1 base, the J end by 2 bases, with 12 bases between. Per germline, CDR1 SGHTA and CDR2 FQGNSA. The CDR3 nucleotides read TGTGCCAGCAGCTTAGACGCCTTAAGGACCTACGAGCAGTACTTC. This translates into CASSLDALRTYEQYF.

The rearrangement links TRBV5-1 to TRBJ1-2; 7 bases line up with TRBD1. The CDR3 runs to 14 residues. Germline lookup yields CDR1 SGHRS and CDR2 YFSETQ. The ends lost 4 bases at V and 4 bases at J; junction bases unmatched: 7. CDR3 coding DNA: TGCGCCAGCAGCCCACAGGGGTTACCCTATGGCTACACCTTC. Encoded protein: CASSPQGLPYGYTF.

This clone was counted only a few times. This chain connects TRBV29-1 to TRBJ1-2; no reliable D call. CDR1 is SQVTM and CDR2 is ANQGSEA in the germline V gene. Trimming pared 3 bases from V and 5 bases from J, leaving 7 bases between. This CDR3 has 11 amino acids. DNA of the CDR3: TGCAGCGTTGAGGGTCCATATGGCTACACCTTC. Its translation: CSVEGPYGYTF.

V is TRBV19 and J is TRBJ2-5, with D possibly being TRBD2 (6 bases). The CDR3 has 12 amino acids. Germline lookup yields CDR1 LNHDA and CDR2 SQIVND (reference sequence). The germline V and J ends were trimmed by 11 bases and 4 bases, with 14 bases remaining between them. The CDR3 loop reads CASGGVGETQYF. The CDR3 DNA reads TGTGCCTCGGGCGGGGTCGGAGAGACCCAGTACTTC.

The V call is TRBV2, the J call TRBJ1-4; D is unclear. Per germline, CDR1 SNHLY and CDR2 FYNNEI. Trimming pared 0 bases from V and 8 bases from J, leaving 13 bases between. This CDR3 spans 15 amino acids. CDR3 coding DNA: TGTGCCAGCAGTGAAGCCCAAGGGTTTTTCGAAAAACTGTTTTTT. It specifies CASSEAQGFFEKLFF.

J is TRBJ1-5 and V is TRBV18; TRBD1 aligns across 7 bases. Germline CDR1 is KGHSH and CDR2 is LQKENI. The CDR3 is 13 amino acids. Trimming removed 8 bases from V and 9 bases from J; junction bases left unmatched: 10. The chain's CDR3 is CASGGQRDGPQHF. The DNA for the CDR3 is TGTGCCAGCGGGGGACAGCGGGATGGGCCCCAGCATTTT. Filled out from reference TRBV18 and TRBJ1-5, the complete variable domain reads NAGVMQNPRHLVRRRGQEARLRCSPMKGHSHVYWYRQLPEEGLKFMVYLQKENIIDESGMPKERFSAEFPKEGPSILRIQQVVRGDSAAYFCASGGQRDGPQHFGDGTRLSIL.

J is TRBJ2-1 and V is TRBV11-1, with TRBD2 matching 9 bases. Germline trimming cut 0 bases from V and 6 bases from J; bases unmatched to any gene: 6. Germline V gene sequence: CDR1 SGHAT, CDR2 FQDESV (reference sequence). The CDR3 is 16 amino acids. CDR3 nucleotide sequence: TGTGCCAGCAGCTTAGCAGTCGGGACTAGCTCCAATGAGCAGTTCTTC. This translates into CASSLAVGTSSNEQFF.

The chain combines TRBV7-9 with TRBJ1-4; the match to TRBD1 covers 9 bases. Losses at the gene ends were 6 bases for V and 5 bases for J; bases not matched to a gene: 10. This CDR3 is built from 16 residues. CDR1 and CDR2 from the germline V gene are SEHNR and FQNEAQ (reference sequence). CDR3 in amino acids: CASRPPRTGVNEKLFF. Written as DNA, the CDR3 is TGTGCCAGCAGGCCGCCAAGGACAGGGGTAAATGAAAAACTGTTTTTT.

CDR3 nucleotides: TGTGCCAGCAGCCTTAGCGGGGTTACTAGCACAGATACGCAGTATTTT. This sequence encodes CASSLSGVTSTDTQYF. This sequence joins TRBV7-2 and TRBJ2-3, with 8 bases that match TRBD2. The V gene's germline CDR1 is SGHTA and CDR2 FQGNSA. The V and J ends lost 5 bases and 0 bases, in that order; junction bases with no gene match: 7. This CDR3 is 16 amino acids long.

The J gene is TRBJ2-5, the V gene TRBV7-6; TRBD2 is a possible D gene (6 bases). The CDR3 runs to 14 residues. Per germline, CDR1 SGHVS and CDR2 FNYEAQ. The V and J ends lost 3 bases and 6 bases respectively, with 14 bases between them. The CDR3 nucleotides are TGTGCCAGCAGCTTTAGAGCGGGTACGAAGACCCAGTACTTC. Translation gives CASSFRAGTKTQYF.

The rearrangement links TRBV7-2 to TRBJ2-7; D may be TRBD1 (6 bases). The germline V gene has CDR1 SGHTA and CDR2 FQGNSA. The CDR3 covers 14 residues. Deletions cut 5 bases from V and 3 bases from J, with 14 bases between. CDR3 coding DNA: TGTGCCAGCAGCAACCGGGACAACATCTACGAGCAGTACTTC. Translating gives CASSNRDNIYEQYF.